The TCR beta chain under discussion was sequenced for a study of breast tumors, draining lymph nodes, adjacent tissues. Overall study findings and caveats: Data only fit, rather than demonstrated, lymph node origin of most tumor T cells.

TCRdb reanalysed the multiplex PCR reads using MiXCR and keeps one entry per CDR3 protein. The sample holds some 110,000 distinct CDR3 sequences, 30% seen once. The lymph nodes were axillary draining lymph nodes from breast cancer patients. A note on this clonotype: Its antigen remains unidentified.

Looked up from germline, CDR1 is MNHEY and CDR2 is SVGEGT. The CDR3 extends over 16 amino acids. The V end was cut by 4 bases, the J end by 4 bases, with 17 bases between. The receptor's source is a female donor with breast cancer. Some clones in this sample may be carry-over from other donors' samples. Sequencing input: axillary lymph node tissue. The chain recombines TRBV6-2 or TRBV6-3 with TRBJ1-5, with D perhaps matching TRBD1 (5 bases). The CDR3 loop is CASSSPLRVGNQPQHF. CDR3 nucleotide sequence: TGTGCCAGCAGTTCCCCCCTCAGGGTGGGTAATCAGCCCCAGCATTTT.